What follows are 14 T cell receptor beta chains derived from one specimen sequenced in a study of cytomegalovirus exposure and HLA in healthy donors (dated by TCRdb to between 2016 and 2019). Libraries were made using the immunoSEQ multiplex PCR assay. A mixture of 60 forward primers for TCR Vbeta segments and 13 reverse primers for TCR Jbeta segments was used in the multiplex PCR. What TCRdb holds here is the immuneACCESS table cut down to in-frame rearrangements. Part of the clones is not present; checked against another copy, under half of the missing clones reflect an unresolved V gene, and the others are unexplained. The sample contains under 200,000 clones, 80% to 90% of them found a single time. Over 1.5% of the sample belongs to the ten largest clones. Material for sequencing was PBMCs. The origin of the receptors is a woman aged 18-35 years in good health and CMV-seronegative.

The V and J genes are TRBV4-2 and TRBJ1-2; a weak D match, TRBD1 (6 bases). The length of the CDR3 is 17 residues. Germline-derived CDR1 and CDR2 are LGHNA and YNFKEQ. Trimming took off 1 base at V and 1 base at J, with 16 bases between the two ends. The CDR3 DNA is TGTGCCAGCAGCCAAGTGAATCCAGGGGCTGGTAACTATGGCTACACCTTC. Protein product: CASSQVNPGAGNYGYTF.

The chain employs TRBV28 and TRBJ2-5; no clear D gene. V dropped 3 bases and J dropped 0 bases, with 5 bases sitting between them. CDR3 length: 13 amino acids. CDR1 is MDHEN and CDR2 is SYDVKM in the germline V gene. The DNA of the CDR3 is TGTGCCAGCAGTTTCCCGTACCAAGAGACCCAGTACTTC. It translates to CASSFPYQETQYF.

The chain links TRBV2 to TRBJ2-6; D not resolved. The CDR3 covers 14 residues. The V gene lost 8 bases and the J gene lost 2 bases, with 10 bases spanning the gap. CDR1 and CDR2 from the germline V gene are SNHLY and FYNNEI. For the CDR3, the DNA is TGTGCCAGCGGGCAGAGTACTGGGGCCAACGTCCTGACTTTC. Its translation: CASGQSTGANVLTF.

The CDR3 sequence: CASSPSWGGQGETGELFF. The CDR3 DNA sequence: TGTGCCAGCAGCCCTAGTTGGGGGGGACAGGGGGAGACCGGGGAGCTGTTTTTT. The V call is TRBV11-1, the J call TRBJ2-2; TRBD1 matches 11 bases. Germline loops: CDR1 SGHAT, CDR2 FQDESV (reference sequence). V shed 5 bases and J 5 bases; nucleotides not matched to a gene: 13. The CDR3 runs to 18 residues.

This rearrangement joins TRBV5-6 to TRBJ2-7, with TRBD2 matching over 14 bases. The V gene's germline CDR1 is SGHDT and CDR2 YYEEEE. J was trimmed by 6 bases and V by 1 base; bases with no gene match: 3. The CDR3 extends over 15 amino acids. In DNA form, the CDR3 reads TGTGCCAGCAGCTTGATGGGACTAGCGGGAGTCGAGCAGTACTTC. The encoded protein is CASSLMGLAGVEQYF.

This chain joins TRBV28 and TRBJ1-2, with D perhaps TRBD1 (6 bases). V was pared by 4 bases and J by 4 bases, with 16 bases between. Germline CDR1 reads MDHEN; CDR2 reads SYDVKM. The length of the CDR3 is 15 residues. Here the CDR3 reads CASSSSTGALYGYTF. The CDR3 DNA reads as TGTGCCAGCAGTTCCTCGACAGGAGCCCTCTATGGCTACACCTTC.

The rearrangement links TRBV10-3 to TRBJ1-4, with 10 bases that match TRBD1. The CDR3 runs to 15 residues. Germline loops: CDR1 ENHRY, CDR2 SYGVKD. The J segment lost 8 bases and the V segment lost 1 base, leaving 4 bases of the junction unmatched. The CDR3 DNA is TGTGCCATCAGTGAGTTGCCGGGACAGGGGGAAAAACTGTTTTTT. It translates to CAISELPGQGEKLFF.

The chain employs TRBV11-2 and TRBJ1-2; a possible D gene is TRBD1 (6 bases). CDR3 size: 14 residues. V was trimmed by 1 base and J by 4 bases, leaving 10 bases between them. Germline CDR1 and CDR2: SGHAT and FQNNGV. As DNA, the CDR3 is TGTGCCAGCAGCTTAGTAGGACAGCTCTATGGCTACACCTTC. Translation gives CASSLVGQLYGYTF.

The V call is TRBV5-1, the J call TRBJ2-4; D is ambiguous. The V gene lost 3 bases and the J gene lost 5 bases, with 9 bases spanning the gap. This CDR3 region has 13 residues. Germline V gene data show CDR1 as SGHRS and CDR2 as YFSETQ. The CDR3 region is CASSYDGENIQYF. CDR3 bases: TGCGCCAGCAGCTATGACGGAGAAAACATTCAGTACTTC.

V and J are TRBV4-1 and TRBJ2-3, with a tentative D call TRBD2 (5 bases). The length of the CDR3 is 13 residues. CDR1 MGHRA and CDR2 YSYEKL come from the germline V gene. Trimming removed 4 bases from V and 9 bases from J, with 14 bases in between. In DNA form, the CDR3 reads TGCGCCAGCAGCCCCACTAGAGGTGGGACGCAGTATTTT. Translating gives CASSPTRGGTQYF.

This clone came up once. This chain links TRBV18 with TRBJ1-1, with unresolved D. Germline CDR1 reads KGHSH; CDR2 reads LQKENI. There are 14 residues in the CDR3. Between the trimmed V and J ends, which lost 3 bases and 6 bases, there was a span of 14 bases. The CDR3 protein is CASSPLSLAPEAFF. The CDR3 region has the DNA TGTGCCAGCTCACCCCTCAGTCTCGCTCCTGAAGCTTTCTTT.

This clone showed up just once. The chain couples TRBV9 to TRBJ2-3; D is possibly TRBD2 (6 bases). The CDR3 is 14 amino acids. V lost 2 bases, J lost 0 bases, and 7 bases lay in between. The germline gives CDR1 SGDLS, CDR2 YYNGEE. The CDR3 DNA reads TGTGCCAGCAGCGTCGGGGGAAGCACAGATACGCAGTATTTT. Its translation: CASSVGGSTDTQYF.

CDR3 protein: CAISELGTANTGELFF. CDR3 DNA: TGTGCCATCAGTGAGCTGGGGACAGCGAACACCGGGGAGCTGTTTTTT. This sequence joins TRBV10-3 and TRBJ2-2; 7 nucleotides agree with TRBD1. The CDR3 extends over 16 amino acids. Germline V gene sequence: CDR1 ENHRY, CDR2 SYGVKD. J was trimmed by 0 bases and V by 2 bases; bases with no gene match: 3.

V and J are TRBV6-6 and TRBJ1-2; no clear D gene. The CDR3 has 13 residues. Trimming cost V 7 bases and J 0 bases, with 9 bases left between them. Germline V gene data show CDR1 as MNHNY and CDR2 as SVGAGI (reference sequence). The CDR3 DNA sequence: TGTGCCAGCAACGAACAAGCTAACTATGGCTACACCTTC. Protein product: CASNEQANYGYTF.